The text below deals with one T cell receptor beta chain. No antigen is known for it. The CDR3 runs to 17 residues. The germline CDR1 and CDR2 sequences are SGHTA and FQGNSA. The ends were cut back, 3 bases at V and 7 bases at J, with 25 bases in the middle. These data originate in a study of shared clonotypes between healthy human individuals. Study-level points and caveats: Estimated clonotype richness was generally higher in naive than memory subsets. Clonotypes that were shared across a handful of donors made up approximately 5% of naive CD4 clonotypes.

The donor population consisted of healthy HIV-negative adults with no recent acute infections or vaccinations. It was into CD45RA+ naive and CD45RA-negative memory subsets that the CD4+ cells were split. Libraries were prepared by immunoSEQ multiplex PCR; TCRdb keeps only in-frame clonotypes and omits some of them. The sample has millions of clones; roughly 94% are singletons. The receptor was derived from a man aged 18 to 35 in good health. J is TRBJ2-7 and V is TRBV7-2; D may match TRBD1 or TRBD2 (5 bases each). Sequencing input: naive CD4+ T cells sorted from blood. Subset in this sample: CD45RA+ positively selected. DNA for the CDR3: TGTGCCAGCAGCTTCCCGACCCGGGACGCCGGTAGTTGGGAGCAGTACTTC. This codes for CASSFPTRDAGSWEQYF.